A single sample gave rise to the 6 T cell receptor beta chains below, sequenced in a study of CD8 T cells in ankylosing spondylitis. Each CDR3 protein is one row after TCRdb ran MiXCR on the 5' RACE reads. The sample includes 150,000 or so distinct CDR3 sequences, 11% of them seen just once. Sequencing was done on a sample of blood, either unsorted or a sorted T cell fraction (not recorded which). These receptors all come from a male donor with ankylosing spondylitis or in good health (not recorded which).

This clonotype has ten or more counts. The V gene is TRBV27, the J gene TRBJ2-1; 9 bases are shared with TRBD2. Germline assignment: CDR1 MNHEY and CDR2 SMNVEV (reference sequence). The CDR3 is 17 amino acids. Trimming removed 4 bases from V and 7 bases from J; junction bases left unmatched: 14. CDR3 loop: CASSSQASGTWGNEQFF. For the CDR3, the DNA is TGTGCCAGCAGTTCGCAAGCTAGCGGGACTTGGGGGAATGAGCAGTTCTTC.

This clonotype was observed at least ten times. The V gene is TRBV29-1, the J gene TRBJ2-7, with D perhaps TRBD1 (6 bases). CDR1 is SQVTM, CDR2 ANQGSEA, per germline. V gave up 4 bases and J gave up 0 bases, with 28 bases separating them. The CDR3 covers 19 residues. The chain's CDR3 is CSVGGLGHQGRSASYEQYF. The CDR3 coding sequence is TGCAGCGTTGGAGGTTTGGGACACCAGGGGAGATCGGCCTCCTACGAGCAGTACTTC.

This clonotype was detected ten times or more. The V and J genes are TRBV28 and TRBJ2-3; 7 bases map to TRBD1. The junction had 8 bases not matched to a gene; V was cut back by 6 bases and J by 2 bases. CDR1 is MDHEN, CDR2 SYDVKM, per germline. The length of the CDR3 is 15 residues. The CDR3: CASSTIDRATDTQYF. In nucleotides, the CDR3 is TGTGCCAGCAGCACCATAGACAGGGCCACAGATACGCAGTATTTT.

This clonotype was recorded at least ten times. The J gene is TRBJ2-3, the V gene TRBV24-1, with D unclear. The germline V gene has CDR1 KGHDR and CDR2 SFDVKD. Trimming took 4 bases from V and 1 from J, leaving 8 bases between them. The CDR3 extends over 14 amino acids. Here the CDR3 reads CATSEVVGTDTQYF. CDR3 in DNA: TGTGCCACCAGTGAGGTGGTCGGCACAGATACGCAGTATTTT.

This clonotype was seen more than once but under ten times. This chain connects TRBV27 to TRBJ2-3; 7 nucleotides agree with TRBD2. The CDR3 extends over 14 amino acids. Germline V gene data show CDR1 as MNHEY and CDR2 as SMNVEV (reference sequence). The V segment lost 3 bases and the J segment 5 bases; nucleotides outside the gene matches: 5. CDR3 amino acids: CASSFGGELDTQYF. Written as DNA, the CDR3 is TGTGCCAGCAGTTTTGGGGGGGAACTAGATACGCAGTATTTT.

The J gene is TRBJ1-5, the V gene TRBV20-1; D may be TRBD1 (6 bases). The V end lost 6 bases, the J end lost 5 bases, and 14 bases lay between the germline ends. The CDR3 is 13 amino acids. Germline V gene lookup returns CDR1 DFQATT and CDR2 SNEGSKA (reference sequence). The CDR3 protein is CSARNRDHQPQHF. DNA for the CDR3: TGCAGTGCGAGAAACAGGGACCATCAGCCCCAGCATTTT.